The following is a T cell receptor beta chain sequence with its context. The data belong to a study of blood T cell repertoires in COVID-19. V lost 6 bases and J lost 7, with 30 bases in between. The length of the CDR3 is 18 residues. The germline V gene encodes CDR1 MDHEN and CDR2 SYDVKM. Method: immunoSEQ multiplex PCR; TCRdb's copy keeps in-frame clones and lacks some. The sample lists some 190,000 clones, around 85% occurring once. The J gene is TRBJ1-2, the V gene TRBV28; no clear D gene. The material sequenced was peripheral blood. This TCR was sampled from a woman aged 50 to 60 with acute or convalescent COVID-19. The CDR3 DNA sequence: TGTGCCAGCAGCTCTCTTCTGGAAAAGACACTTTTCGGTCCTGGCTACACCTTC. The encoded protein is CASSSLLEKTLFGPGYTF.